These 12 T cell receptor beta chains were all obtained from the same sample, sequenced in a study of T-cell memory formation after mild COVID-19 (dated by TCRdb to 2020 to 2023). Library preparation was by 5' RACE. The reads were generated on an Illumina NovaSeq 6000. TCRdb reanalyzed the raw reads on its own, using fastp at Q25 for trimming and MiXCR for clone calling, and kept in-frame beta chains. Every entry covers one CDR3 protein and lists the most common genes and DNA from its rows. The sample contains roughly 110,000 distinct CDR3 sequences, about an eighth of them found a single time. In total, the top ten clones hold around 30% of the sample. The specimen sequenced was PBMCs or a T cell subset sorted from them (not recorded which). The origin of the receptors is an adult woman who had mild COVID-19 (a few samples of this study predate the infection). The sample titles of this study are shuffled in the database, so cell type and time point are left out; the donor was told from shared clones.

This clonotype has a handful of counts. V and J are TRBV7-9 and TRBJ2-3; perhaps D is TRBD1 or TRBD2 (5 bases each). Germline CDR1 SEHNR, CDR2 FQNEAQ (reference sequence). The CDR3 has 14 amino acids. The V end lost 11 bases, the J end lost 2 bases, and 17 bases lay between the germline ends. CDR3 bases: TGTGCCGGCCAAACTAGGGGTATCACAGATACGCAGTATTTT. It codes for CAGQTRGITDTQYF.

This clonotype occurred many times. V gene TRBV7-3 combines with J gene TRBJ2-3; the D gene is possibly TRBD2 (5 bases). Trimming took 1 base from V and 6 from J, leaving 8 bases between them. CDR1 SGHTA and CDR2 FQGTGA come from the germline V gene. The CDR3 length is 13 residues. The DNA of the CDR3 is TGTGCCAGCAGCTTAATAGCGCGGGATACGCAGTATTTT. Translating it yields CASSLIARDTQYF. The entire variable domain, with the rest obtained from reference TRBV7-3 and TRBJ2-3, is as follows: GAGVSQTPSNKVTEKGKYVELRCDPISGHTALYWYRQSLGQGPEFLIYFQGTGAADDSGLPNDRFFAVRPEGSVSTLKIQRTERGDSAVYLCASSLIARDTQYFGPGTRLTVL.

This clonotype was counted between two and nine times. The rearrangement uses TRBV6-5 and TRBJ1-1; the D is unclear. In germline, CDR1 is MNHEY, CDR2 SVGAGI. With 6 bases removed from V and 3 bases from J, the gap between germline ends came to 14 bases. The CDR3 spans 14 residues. CDR3 amino acids: CASSRALRDTEAFF. In nucleotides, the CDR3 is TGTGCCAGCAGCCGGGCCTTACGCGACACTGAAGCTTTCTTT.

This clonotype was seen a handful of times. This chain uses TRBV19 with TRBJ2-3; 8 bases match TRBD2. The CDR3 spans 15 residues. The J segment lost 0 bases and the V segment lost 3 bases, leaving 2 bases of the junction unmatched. Germline lookup yields CDR1 LNHDA and CDR2 SQIVND (reference sequence). The CDR3 spells CASSIQRESTDTQYF. In nucleotides, the CDR3 is TGTGCCAGTAGTATCCAGCGGGAGAGCACAGATACGCAGTATTTT.

The chain has TRBV20-1 and TRBJ2-7; 12 bases agree with TRBD2. V lost 4 bases and J lost 0; bases outside the gene matches: 4. Germline V gives CDR1 DFQATT, CDR2 SNEGSKA (reference sequence). The CDR3 is made up of 15 amino acids. Here the CDR3 DNA reads TGCAGTGCTAAACTAGCGGGGGGACCCTCCTACGAGCAGTACTTC. Its protein product is CSAKLAGGPSYEQYF.

This clonotype was observed a handful of times. The rearrangement uses TRBV19 and TRBJ2-1; TRBD2 matches 7 bases. Germline CDR1 is LNHDA and CDR2 is SQIVND (reference sequence). The CDR3 runs 15 residues. V dropped 1 base and J dropped 6; count of bases not matched to a gene: 6. CDR3: CASSIGGGVGNEQFF. The CDR3 coding sequence is TGTGCCAGTAGTATAGGTGGGGGGGTCGGCAATGAGCAGTTCTTC.

This clonotype was observed a handful of times. The J gene is TRBJ2-7, the V gene TRBV30; 10 bases match TRBD1. CDR3 size: 14 residues. Germline CDR1 is GTSNPN and CDR2 is SVGIG (reference sequence). V was clipped by 3 bases and J by 3 bases; unmatched bases: 5. CDR3 loop: CAWRETGGYYEQYF. CDR3 nucleotides: TGTGCCTGGAGAGAGACAGGGGGCTACTACGAGCAGTACTTC. Filled out from reference TRBV30 and TRBJ2-7, the complete variable domain reads SQTIHQWPATLVQPVGSPLSLECTVEGTSNPNLYWYRQAAGRGLQLLFYSVGIGQISSEVPQNLSASRPQDRQFILSSKKLLLSDSGFYLCAWRETGGYYEQYFGPGTRLTVT.

This clonotype was picked up a small number of times. V and J are TRBV5-1 and TRBJ2-2; 8 bases are shared with TRBD2. V lost 6 bases to trimming and J lost 4 bases; unmatched junction nucleotides: 5. The CDR3 extends over 14 amino acids. Germline V gene sequence: CDR1 SGHRS, CDR2 YFSETQ. CDR3 sequence (DNA): TGCGCCAGCATGGCGGGGGGCGCCACCGGGGAGCTGTTTTTT. It codes for CASMAGGATGELFF.

This clonotype counts as large. This chain uses TRBV7-9 with TRBJ2-7; D is uncertain. Germline loops: CDR1 SEHNR, CDR2 FQNEAQ (reference sequence). The CDR3 has 14 amino acids. V was clipped by 1 base and J by 3 bases, with 10 bases between them. The CDR3 sequence: CASSLVLTDYEQYF. As DNA, the CDR3 is TGTGCCAGCAGCTTAGTTTTAACAGACTACGAGCAGTACTTC.

The rearrangement uses TRBV2 and TRBJ2-7; D is perhaps TRBD2 (6 bases). Germline V gene data show CDR1 as SNHLY and CDR2 as FYNNEI. The CDR3 has 17 residues. V lost 6 bases and J 5 bases, leaving 26 bases between the germline ends. DNA of the CDR3: TGTGCCAGCAGCAAAAAGAAAAAGGGACTCGCTGACAACGAGCAGTACTTC. This codes for CASSKKKKGLADNEQYF.

V usage is TRBV9 and J usage is TRBJ2-3, with a tentative D call TRBD2 (5 bases). V lost 1 base to trimming and J lost 0 bases, with 9 bases between them. The CDR3 loop spans 15 amino acids. Germline CDR1 is SGDLS and CDR2 is YYNGEE. In DNA form, the CDR3 reads TGTGCCAGCAGCGTAAGCGGTACTAGCACAGATACGCAGTATTTT. It translates to CASSVSGTSTDTQYF.

The rearrangement uses TRBV29-1 and TRBJ2-5; a weak D match, TRBD1 (5 bases). The CDR3 contains 14 residues. Germline lookup yields CDR1 SQVTM and CDR2 ANQGSEA. V lost 0 bases to trimming and J lost 4 bases, with 12 bases between them. DNA for the CDR3: TGCAGCGTTGAAGACCCCGGCAGGGTAGAGACCCAGTACTTC. Its translation: CSVEDPGRVETQYF. The whole variable domain, filled in from reference TRBV29-1 and TRBJ2-5, reads SAVISQKPSRDICQRGTSLTIQCQVDSQVTMMFWYRQQPGQSLTLIATANQGSEATYESGFVIDKFPISRPNLTFSTLTVSNMSPEDSSIYLCSVEDPGRVETQYFGPGTRLLVL.